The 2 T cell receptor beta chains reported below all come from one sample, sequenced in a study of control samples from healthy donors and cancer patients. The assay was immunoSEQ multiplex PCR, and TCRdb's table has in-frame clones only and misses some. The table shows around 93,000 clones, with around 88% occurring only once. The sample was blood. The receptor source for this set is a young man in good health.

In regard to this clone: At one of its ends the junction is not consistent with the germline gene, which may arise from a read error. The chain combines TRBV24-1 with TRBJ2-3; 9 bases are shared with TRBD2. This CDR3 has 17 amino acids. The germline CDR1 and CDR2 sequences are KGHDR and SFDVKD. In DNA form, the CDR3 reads TGTGCCACCAGTGCGATAGGGGGTAGCGGGAGCATAGATACGCAGTATTTT. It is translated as CATSAIGGSGSIDTQYF.

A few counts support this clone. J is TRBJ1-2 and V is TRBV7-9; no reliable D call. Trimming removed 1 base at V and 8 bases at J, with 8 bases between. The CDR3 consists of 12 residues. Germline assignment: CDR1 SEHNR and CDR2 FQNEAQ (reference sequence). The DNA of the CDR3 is TGTGCCAGCAGCTTAGGGGCAATGGGCTACACCTTC. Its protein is CASSLGAMGYTF. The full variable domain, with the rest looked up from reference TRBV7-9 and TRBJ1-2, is DTGVSQNPRHKITKRGQNVTFRCDPISEHNRLYWYRQTLGQGPEFLTYFQNEAQLEKSRLLSDRFSAERPKGSFSTLEIQRTEQGDSAMYLCASSLGAMGYTFGSGTRLTVV.